One sample yielded the 4 T cell receptor beta chains listed below, sequenced in a study of blood T cell repertoires in COVID-19. Sequencing was performed with immunoSEQ multiplex PCR; in TCRdb, only in-frame clones are kept and a portion is missing. This sample has about 100,000 clones, with about nine tenths found just once. Sample: peripheral blood. These receptors came from a man between 70 and 80 years old with acute or convalescent COVID-19.

CDR3 sequence reads: CASSYWFQGGNQPQHF. CDR3 coding DNA: TGTGCCAGCAGTTACTGGTTCCAAGGGGGCAATCAGCCCCAGCATTTT. V usage is TRBV6-2 or TRBV6-3 and J usage is TRBJ1-5; TRBD1 might be the D (5 bases). This CDR3 is 16 amino acids long. Germline CDR1 MNHEY, CDR2 SVGEGT. Trimming stripped 1 base from V and 2 bases from J, with 12 bases between.

The rearrangement uses TRBV7-8 and TRBJ1-2, with 8 positions matching TRBD1. Germline V gene data show CDR1 as SGHVS and CDR2 as FQNEAQ. Trimming cost V 3 bases and J 8 bases; bases outside gene matches: 8. This CDR3 spans 14 amino acids. CDR3 nucleotide sequence: TGTGCCAGCAGCTTTACCGACAGGGGCGTGGGCTACACCTTC. It is translated as CASSFTDRGVGYTF.

In DNA form, the CDR3 reads TGCGCCAGCAGCTACCGGGACACCTACGAGCAGTACTTC. It yields the protein CASSYRDTYEQYF. The genes are TRBV5-1 and TRBJ2-7; possible D gene TRBD1, 6 bases. Germline V lookup: CDR1 SGHRS, CDR2 YFSETQ. Trimming took off 3 bases at V and 2 bases at J, with 9 bases between the two ends. The CDR3 is 13 amino acids. The full variable domain, with the rest looked up from reference TRBV5-1 and TRBJ2-7, is KAGVTQTPRYLIKTRGQQVTLSCSPISGHRSVSWYQQTPGQGLQFLFEYFSETQRNKGNFPGRFSGRQFSNSRSEMNVSTLELGDSALYLCASSYRDTYEQYFGPGTRLTVT.

V and J are TRBV7-3 and TRBJ1-5, with no clear D. The V end was cut by 5 bases, the J end by 6 bases, with 20 bases between. Germline V gene sequence: CDR1 SGHTA, CDR2 FQGTGA. The length of the CDR3 is 16 residues. In nucleotides, the CDR3 is TGTGCCAGCAGCCCGAGGGCCGGGAATGGCTGTCAGCCCCAGCATTTT. Translating gives CASSPRAGNGCQPQHF.